This T cell receptor beta chain was recorded in a study of molecular identifiers for immune sequencing clone quantification (dated by TCRdb to about 2018). Background for the entire study: For a replicate experiment, the RNA from either 20,000 or 100,000 naive CD8 T cells was divided into five aliquots, and four of those aliquots went on to sequencing. This methods study used CD8 T cells to benchmark TCR RNA copy counting and molecular-identifier clustering-based TCR repertoire sequencing (MIDCIRS). What the study reported, not specific to this receptor: Spiked-in Jurkat TCR RNA equal to a single cell's worth was reported to be detectable even within 1,200,000 naive CD8 T cells. Modeling gave approximately 3 recovered TCR RNA copies per cell versus around 10 by digital PCR, implying approximately 30% capture efficiency. When barcode sub-clustering was omitted, TCR diversity was inflated by chimeric consensus sequences, with chimeras reaching as high as 47%. In CMV-specific effector cells, over 99% of molecules were held by clones above 20 RNA copies, whereas under 1% of molecules were held by such clones in naive cells. The naive libraries included spiked-in Jurkat TCR RNA (about 11 copies' worth), and this RNA is not part of the donor repertoire. Highly expanded clone sizes could be underestimated because identical TCR molecules may share a barcode.

There are many counts of this clonotype. The clone's antigen remains unknown. No much larger clone is present one base from it, and per-base qualities are unavailable. Libraries came from PCR. Instrument on record: Illumina HiSeq 4000. Preparation of bulk TCR libraries followed a previously described approach, with the TCR primers listed in Table S5. Total RNA was purified with the Qiagen AllPrep DNA/RNA kit. Before analysis, reads from multiple sequencing runs of one library were combined. The original pipeline was this. Reads were retained only if their TCR constant sequence matched exactly, and those retained reads were trimmed to 150 nt and grouped according to their 12-nt molecular barcodes. Reads within each barcode group were sub-clustered using a 15% Levenshtein threshold, and quality-weighted consensus sequences were constructed for each RNA molecule. Non-functional sequences were discarded, and so were lower-count sequences lying one edit away from another sequence. Barcode sub-clusters with fewer than 20% of the maximum read count were removed, based on fitting two negative binomial distributions. TCRdb's own reprocessing of the public reads used fastp at Q25 and MiXCR and kept productive beta chains. Each entry merges the rows of one CDR3 protein and shows their most common DNA and genes. The V and J calls shown here were made by TCRdb, not taken from the authors' results. The sample table lists 600,000 to 650,000 distinct CDR3 sequences, just under 20% of them with a count of one. The leading ten clones occupy 0.75% to 0.95% of the sample.

The germline V gene specifies LGHNA as CDR1 and YSLEER as CDR2. From cysteine to phenylalanine, the CDR3 is 15 amino acids long. The kept DNA is CDR3 alone, 45 bases in frame from the first base. V loses 0 bases, J loses 6 bases, and the germline ends lie 12 bases apart. Libraries of naive CD8 T cells were built from approximately 20,000 to 980,000 sorted cells, with 10%, 30% or 50% of the purified RNA used. On a BD FACSAria II, naive CD8 T cells were FACS-sorted as CD8+CD4-CCR7+CD45RA+ and collected into RLT Plus buffer. Detection sensitivity was tested by spiking Jurkat RNA equal to 9 to 10 TCR copies' worth into samples containing about 18,000-1,000,000 naive CD8 T cells. Enrichment of CD8 T cells was done with RosetteSep CD8+ T Cell Enrichment Cocktail plus Ficoll-Paque, and ACK red cell lysis came afterward.

Sequenced input: naive CD8+ T cells from blood, with Jurkat cell RNA spiked in. Explained via the paper, the cell subset or site label denotes: FACS-sorted CD8+CD4-CCR7+CD45RA+ naive T cells. Recombination linked TRBV4-3 to TRBJ1-5, with an unclear D gene assignment. The clonotype was recovered from a human donor in good health. Some libraries in this study had Jurkat cell RNA spiked in. The nucleotide sequence is given as TGCGCCAGCAGCCAAGATCATTATGGTCGTCAGCCCCAGCATTTT. The resulting protein is CASSQDHYGRQPQHF.